Listed below are T cell receptor beta chains from one sample, sequenced in a study of CD8 T cells in Susac syndrome. Each CDR3 protein is one row after TCRdb ran MiXCR on the immunoSEQ multiplex PCR reads. The data contain around 150,000 distinct CDR3 sequences, under 97% of them singletons. Sequenced: CD4+ T cells from PBMCs. The receptors were gathered from a human donor with Susac syndrome. Each CDR3 is given with its conserved first and last residue. D genes are given only for firm matches. The listing skips clone size in some rows; elsewhere it reads once, few, many or a size class.

v_gene: TRBV14
j_gene: TRBJ2-7
d_gene: NA
abundance: NA
CDR3aa: CASTWRGLEQYF
CDR3nt: TGTGCCAGCACCTGGAGGGGTCTCGAGCAGTACTTC

v_gene: TRBV15
j_gene: TRBJ2-6
d_gene: NA
abundance: NA
CDR3aa: CATSRDRGRISGANVLTF
CDR3nt: TGTGCCACCAGCAGAGATCGGGGACGGATCTCTGGGGCCAACGTCCTGACTTTC

v_gene: TRBV4-1
j_gene: TRBJ2-2
d_gene: TRBD2
abundance: NA
CDR3aa: CASSPFSGGGTGELFF
CDR3nt: TGCGCCAGCAGCCCCTTTAGCGGGGGAGGGACCGGGGAGCTGTTTTTT

v_gene: TRBV12-3/TRBV12-4
j_gene: TRBJ2-2
d_gene: NA
abundance: NA
CDR3aa: CASSTPGELFF
CDR3nt: TGTGCCAGCAGTACCCCCGGGGAGCTGTTTTTT

v_gene: TRBV11-2
j_gene: TRBJ2-7
d_gene: TRBD2
abundance: NA
CDR3aa: CASSGTSGGAYEQYF
CDR3nt: TGTGCCAGCAGCGGGACTAGCGGGGGGGCCTACGAGCAGTACTTC

v_gene: TRBV20-1
j_gene: TRBJ2-5
d_gene: NA
abundance: NA
CDR3aa: CSARAVETGRETQYF
CDR3nt: TGCAGTGCTAGAGCAGTTGAGACAGGGAGGGAGACCCAGTACTTC

v_gene: TRBV20-1
j_gene: TRBJ2-1
d_gene: TRBD2
abundance: NA
CDR3aa: CSARGSSSGRVEQFF
CDR3nt: TGCAGTGCTAGGGGATCCTCGAGCGGGAGGGTTGAGCAGTTCTTC

v_gene: TRBV5-1
j_gene: TRBJ1-2
d_gene: TRBD1
abundance: once
CDR3aa: CASRFGQVNGYTF
CDR3nt: TGCGCCAGTCGATTCGGACAGGTCAATGGCTACACCTTC

v_gene: TRBV20-1
j_gene: TRBJ1-2
d_gene: TRBD1
abundance: NA
CDR3aa: CSANRDRGGYTF
CDR3nt: TGCAGTGCTAACCGGGACAGGGGGGGCTACACCTTC

v_gene: TRBV13
j_gene: TRBJ2-7
d_gene: NA
abundance: NA
CDR3aa: CASSFRLANSYEQYF
CDR3nt: TGTGCCAGCAGCTTTCGGCTAGCGAACTCCTACGAGCAGTACTTC

v_gene: TRBV18
j_gene: TRBJ1-1
d_gene: NA
abundance: NA
CDR3aa: CASSPLDITEAFF
CDR3nt: TGTGCCAGCTCACCGCTCGACATCACTGAAGCTTTCTTT

v_gene: TRBV21-1
j_gene: TRBJ1-2
d_gene: NA
abundance: once
CDR3aa: CAIPSGAYPAAYGYTF
CDR3nt: TGTGCCATCCCGTCCGGGGCTTATCCGGCGGCCTATGGCTACACCTTC

v_gene: TRBV2
j_gene: TRBJ2-5
d_gene: TRBD1
abundance: once
CDR3aa: CASRGTGRAETQYF
CDR3nt: TGTGCCAGCAGGGGGACAGGGAGAGCAGAGACCCAGTACTTC

v_gene: TRBV4-1
j_gene: TRBJ2-5
d_gene: TRBD2
abundance: NA
CDR3aa: CASSQVLAGGPLGETQYF
CDR3nt: TGCGCCAGCAGCCAAGTCTTAGCGGGAGGGCCTCTGGGAGAGACCCAGTACTTC

v_gene: TRBV25-1
j_gene: TRBJ2-5
d_gene: NA
abundance: NA
CDR3aa: CASSGGSETQYF
CDR3nt: TGTGCCAGCAGTGGGGGTTCAGAGACCCAGTACTTC

v_gene: TRBV6-1
j_gene: TRBJ2-7
d_gene: TRBD2
abundance: NA
CDR3aa: CASRSGTSGSSYEQYF
CDR3nt: TGTGCCAGCAGGTCGGGGACTAGCGGATCCTCCTACGAGCAGTACTTC

v_gene: TRBV6-6
j_gene: TRBJ2-4
d_gene: TRBD2
abundance: NA
CDR3aa: CASSLAGGGGDIQYF
CDR3nt: TGTGCCAGCAGCCTAGCGGGCGGGGGAGGGGACATTCAGTACTTC

v_gene: TRBV3-1
j_gene: TRBJ2-6
d_gene: TRBD1
abundance: NA
CDR3aa: CASSRDRVSGANVLTF
CDR3nt: TGTGCCAGCAGCCGGGACAGGGTAAGCGGGGCCAACGTCCTGACTTTC

v_gene: TRBV20-1
j_gene: TRBJ2-7
d_gene: TRBD2
abundance: NA
CDR3aa: CSATRPSGRASYEQYF
CDR3nt: TGCAGTGCTACCCGACCTAGCGGGAGGGCGTCCTACGAGCAGTACTTC

v_gene: TRBV18
j_gene: TRBJ1-4
d_gene: NA
abundance: NA
CDR3aa: CASSPDQINEKLFF
CDR3nt: TGTGCCAGCTCACCAGATCAGATCAATGAAAAACTGTTTTTT

v_gene: TRBV20-1
j_gene: TRBJ1-1
d_gene: NA
abundance: NA
CDR3aa: CSARALGVEAFF
CDR3nt: TGCAGTGCTAGAGCGCTGGGGGTTGAAGCTTTCTTT

v_gene: TRBV29-1
j_gene: TRBJ1-1
d_gene: NA
abundance: NA
CDR3aa: CSARSRMRGDTEAFF
CDR3nt: TGCAGCGCGCGGTCCCGAATGAGGGGGGACACTGAAGCTTTCTTT

v_gene: TRBV20-1
j_gene: TRBJ2-3
d_gene: TRBD1
abundance: NA
CDR3aa: CSFTPTGASGTQYF
CDR3nt: TGCAGTTTCACCCCTACAGGGGCCTCCGGGACGCAGTATTTT

v_gene: TRBV29-1
j_gene: TRBJ1-1
d_gene: NA
abundance: NA
CDR3aa: CSVATLTDNTEAFF
CDR3nt: TGCAGCGTCGCTACGTTGACAGATAACACTGAAGCTTTCTTT

v_gene: TRBV29-1
j_gene: TRBJ1-1
d_gene: TRBD1
abundance: NA
CDR3aa: CSTRQGNTEAFF
CDR3nt: TGCAGCACCAGACAGGGTAACACTGAAGCTTTCTTT

v_gene: TRBV3-1
j_gene: TRBJ2-3
d_gene: TRBD1
abundance: NA
CDR3aa: CASSLRWARGRRDTQYF
CDR3nt: TGTGCCAGCAGCCTGAGATGGGCGAGGGGGCGAAGGGATACGCAGTATTTT

v_gene: TRBV25-1
j_gene: TRBJ1-6
d_gene: NA
abundance: NA
CDR3aa: CASRREENSPLHF
CDR3nt: TGTGCCAGCAGGAGGGAAGAGAATTCACCCCTCCACTTT

v_gene: TRBV3-1
j_gene: TRBJ1-1
d_gene: NA
abundance: NA
CDR3aa: CASSPRQGNTEAFF
CDR3nt: TGTGCCAGCAGCCCCCGGCAGGGTAACACTGAAGCTTTCTTT

v_gene: TRBV7-9
j_gene: TRBJ2-3
d_gene: NA
abundance: NA
CDR3aa: CASSFATSTDTQYF
CDR3nt: TGTGCCAGCAGCTTTGCAACTAGCACAGATACGCAGTATTTT

v_gene: TRBV29-1
j_gene: TRBJ1-5
d_gene: NA
abundance: NA
CDR3aa: CSVVEVLGSNQPQHF
CDR3nt: TGCAGCGTTGTTGAAGTCCTGGGGAGCAATCAGCCCCAGCATTTT

v_gene: TRBV6-5
j_gene: TRBJ1-3
d_gene: TRBD1
abundance: NA
CDR3aa: CASSYSRWDRGIAGNTIYF
CDR3nt: TGTGCCAGCAGTTACTCGCGGTGGGACAGGGGGATTGCTGGAAACACCATATATTTT

v_gene: TRBV29-1
j_gene: TRBJ1-2
d_gene: TRBD1
abundance: NA
CDR3aa: CSVDGGGVGYTF
CDR3nt: TGCAGCGTTGACGGAGGGGGCGTTGGCTACACCTTC

v_gene: TRBV4-1
j_gene: TRBJ2-3
d_gene: NA
abundance: NA
CDR3aa: CASSQGRGTDTQYF
CDR3nt: TGCGCCAGCAGCCAAGGGCGAGGGACAGATACGCAGTATTTT

v_gene: TRBV28
j_gene: TRBJ1-2
d_gene: NA
abundance: NA
CDR3aa: CASSSRIGYGYTF
CDR3nt: TGTGCCAGCAGTTCTCGAATTGGATATGGCTACACCTTC

v_gene: TRBV5-1
j_gene: TRBJ1-4
d_gene: NA
abundance: NA
CDR3aa: CASSSTATNEKLFF
CDR3nt: TGCGCCAGCAGCTCGACAGCCACTAATGAAAAACTGTTTTTT

v_gene: TRBV28
j_gene: TRBJ2-1
d_gene: TRBD2
abundance: NA
CDR3aa: CASSQFRAGAYNEQFF
CDR3nt: TGTGCCAGCAGTCAGTTTCGGGCGGGAGCCTACAATGAGCAGTTCTTC

v_gene: TRBV5-6
j_gene: TRBJ2-7
d_gene: TRBD1
abundance: NA
CDR3aa: CASSSLRDRVSNEQYF
CDR3nt: TGTGCCAGCAGCTCACTCCGGGACAGGGTTTCCAACGAGCAGTACTTC

v_gene: TRBV2
j_gene: TRBJ2-5
d_gene: NA
abundance: NA
CDR3aa: CASSKGPQGETQYF
CDR3nt: TGTGCCAGCAGTAAAGGACCCCAGGGGGAGACCCAGTACTTC

v_gene: TRBV3-1
j_gene: TRBJ2-1
d_gene: TRBD2
abundance: NA
CDR3aa: CASSQESASGRAGEQFF
CDR3nt: TGTGCCAGCAGCCAAGAATCGGCTAGCGGGAGGGCCGGGGAGCAGTTCTTC

v_gene: TRBV20-1
j_gene: TRBJ2-1
d_gene: TRBD2
abundance: NA
CDR3aa: CSAPTGSTSGTTFF
CDR3nt: TGCAGTGCTCCCACCGGTTCGACTAGCGGGACGACTTTCTTC

v_gene: TRBV20-1
j_gene: TRBJ2-1
d_gene: TRBD2
abundance: once
CDR3aa: CSAVPAGVRNEQFF
CDR3nt: TGCAGTGCTGTGCCAGCGGGAGTTCGCAATGAGCAGTTCTTC

v_gene: TRBV29-1
j_gene: TRBJ2-7
d_gene: NA
abundance: NA
CDR3aa: CSVDTASYEQYF
CDR3nt: TGCAGCGTGGATACAGCGTCCTACGAGCAGTACTTC

v_gene: TRBV6-2/TRBV6-3
j_gene: TRBJ2-3
d_gene: NA
abundance: NA
CDR3aa: CASSYPSIGDTQYF
CDR3nt: TGTGCCAGCAGTTACCCGTCTATCGGAGATACGCAGTATTTT

v_gene: TRBV20-1
j_gene: TRBJ2-7
d_gene: TRBD1
abundance: NA
CDR3aa: CSAGDSSYEQYF
CDR3nt: TGCAGTGCGGGGGACAGCTCGTACGAGCAGTACTTC

v_gene: TRBV11-3
j_gene: TRBJ2-1
d_gene: NA
abundance: NA
CDR3aa: CASSLSYDGSEQFF
CDR3nt: TGTGCCAGCAGCTTATCCTACGATGGGAGTGAGCAGTTCTTC

v_gene: TRBV6-5
j_gene: TRBJ2-3
d_gene: NA
abundance: NA
CDR3aa: CASERRGVGTDTQYF
CDR3nt: TGTGCCAGCGAGCGCCGTGGGGTCGGCACAGATACGCAGTATTTT

v_gene: TRBV28
j_gene: TRBJ2-3
d_gene: NA
abundance: once
CDR3aa: CASSLFPDTQYF
CDR3nt: TGTGCCAGCAGTTTATTCCCAGATACGCAGTATTTT

v_gene: TRBV12-3/TRBV12-4
j_gene: TRBJ2-5
d_gene: TRBD2
abundance: few
CDR3aa: CASSPSLAGGETQYF
CDR3nt: TGTGCCAGCAGTCCCTCACTAGCGGGAGGGGAGACCCAGTACTTC

v_gene: TRBV7-9
j_gene: TRBJ2-5
d_gene: NA
abundance: NA
CDR3aa: CASSLGVGTQETQYF
CDR3nt: TGTGCCAGCAGCTTAGGAGTGGGGACCCAAGAGACCCAGTACTTC

v_gene: TRBV9
j_gene: TRBJ2-2
d_gene: TRBD2
abundance: NA
CDR3aa: CASSVISGGEYTGELFF
CDR3nt: TGTGCCAGCAGCGTGATCAGCGGGGGGGAGTACACCGGGGAGCTGTTTTTT

v_gene: TRBV20-1
j_gene: TRBJ2-7
d_gene: TRBD2
abundance: once
CDR3aa: CSATWTSGGYEQYF
CDR3nt: TGCAGTGCGACCTGGACTAGCGGGGGCTACGAGCAGTACTTC

v_gene: TRBV25-1
j_gene: TRBJ2-7
d_gene: NA
abundance: few
CDR3aa: CASGNYEQYF
CDR3nt: TGTGCCAGTGGGAACTACGAGCAGTACTTC

v_gene: TRBV14
j_gene: TRBJ1-2
d_gene: TRBD1
abundance: NA
CDR3aa: CASSRTGAPRYGYTF
CDR3nt: TGTGCCAGCAGCCGAACAGGGGCGCCTCGCTATGGCTACACCTTC

v_gene: TRBV25-1
j_gene: TRBJ2-5
d_gene: NA
abundance: NA
CDR3aa: CASSSGRETQYF
CDR3nt: TGTGCCAGCAGTTCGGGTCGAGAGACCCAGTACTTC

v_gene: TRBV29-1
j_gene: TRBJ1-5
d_gene: TRBD1
abundance: NA
CDR3aa: CSVLTGGANQPQHF
CDR3nt: TGCAGCGTTCTTACAGGGGGCGCGAATCAGCCCCAGCATTTT

v_gene: TRBV4-1
j_gene: TRBJ1-2
d_gene: NA
abundance: once
CDR3aa: CASRPIGRDNYGYTF
CDR3nt: TGCGCCAGCAGACCGATCGGACGGGATAACTATGGCTACACCTTC